The 7 T cell receptor beta chains listed next were all sequenced from one sample in a study of blood T cell repertoires in COVID-19. Sequencing was performed with immunoSEQ multiplex PCR; in TCRdb, only in-frame clones are kept and a portion is missing. The repertoire holds 360,000 or so clones, with roughly nine tenths as singletons. Sequencing was carried out using PBMCs or T cells enriched from blood (not recorded which). The receptors derive from a woman in her 30s who had recovered from COVID-19.

V and J are TRBV30 and TRBJ2-3; TRBD2 might be the D (5 bases). This CDR3 is 12 amino acids long. Between the trimmed V and J ends, which lost 1 base and 10 bases, there was a span of 12 bases. The germline V gene encodes CDR1 GTSNPN and CDR2 SVGIG (reference sequence). The CDR3 reads CAWSGPSFSQYF. In DNA, the CDR3 is TGTGCCTGGAGTGGGCCTAGCTTCTCGCAGTATTTT.

The chain has TRBV29-1 and TRBJ1-2; the D gene is possibly TRBD1 (6 bases). In germline, CDR1 is SQVTM, CDR2 ANQGSEA. The V end was cut by 1 base, the J end by 3 bases, with 12 bases between. CDR3 length: 14 residues. The CDR3 sequence: CSVEGRGLDYGYTF. CDR3 sequence (DNA): TGCAGCGTTGAAGGCAGGGGCTTAGACTATGGCTACACCTTC.

The chain employs TRBV27 and TRBJ1-2, with 7 positions matching TRBD1. V was clipped by 5 bases and J by 3 bases; unmatched bases: 9. The CDR3 is 15 residues long. Germline CDR1 and CDR2: MNHEY and SMNVEV (reference sequence). The CDR3 sequence: CASSNRGAAYYGYTF. In nucleotides, the CDR3 is TGTGCCAGCAGTAACAGGGGAGCCGCCTACTATGGCTACACCTTC.

This clone appeared a single time. The rearrangement joins TRBV10-3 to TRBJ1-1, with D unresolved. V dropped 7 bases and J dropped 5 bases, with 8 bases sitting between them. Germline V lookup: CDR1 ENHRY, CDR2 SYGVKD. This CDR3 is built from 11 residues. CDR3 sequence reads: CAITSGTEAFF. Here the CDR3 DNA reads TGTGCCATCACCTCGGGGACTGAAGCTTTCTTT.

The chain has TRBV7-9 and TRBJ1-2; 7 bases agree with TRBD1. Trimming at V came to 3 bases and at J to 6 bases, leaving 4 bases not matched to a gene. The CDR3 runs 13 residues. Per germline, CDR1 SEHNR and CDR2 FQNEAQ (reference sequence). CDR3: CASSLGQNDGYTF. The CDR3 nucleotides are TGTGCCAGCAGCTTGGGACAGAACGATGGCTACACCTTC.

V and J are TRBV5-1 and TRBJ1-6, with a weak D call TRBD1 (5 bases). Trimming removed 0 bases from V and 7 bases from J, with 8 bases in between. Germline loops: CDR1 SGHRS, CDR2 YFSETQ. This CDR3 is built from 14 residues. The CDR3 region is CASSLAGVNSPLHF. CDR3 in DNA: TGCGCCAGCAGCTTGGCGGGGGTAAATTCACCCCTCCACTTT.

This chain joins TRBV28 and TRBJ2-2, with 8 bases identical to TRBD1. With 7 bases clipped from V and 7 bases from J, the junction kept 11 bases outside the gene matches. Germline CDR1 and CDR2: MDHEN and SYDVKM. The CDR3 loop spans 15 amino acids. The CDR3 region has the DNA TGTGCCAGCATTAACCCGACAGGGGCCGGCGGGGAGCTGTTTTTT. This gives the protein CASINPTGAGGELFF.